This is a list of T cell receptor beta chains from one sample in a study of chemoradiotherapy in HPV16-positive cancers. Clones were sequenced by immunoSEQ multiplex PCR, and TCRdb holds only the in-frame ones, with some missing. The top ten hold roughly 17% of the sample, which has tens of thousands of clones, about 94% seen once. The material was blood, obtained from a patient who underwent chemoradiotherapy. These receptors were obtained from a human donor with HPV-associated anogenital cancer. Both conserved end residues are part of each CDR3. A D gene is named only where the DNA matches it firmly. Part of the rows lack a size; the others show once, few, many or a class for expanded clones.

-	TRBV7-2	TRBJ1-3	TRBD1	CASSHRGYSGNTIYF	TGTGCCAGCAGCCACAGGGGCTACTCTGGAAACACCATATATTTT
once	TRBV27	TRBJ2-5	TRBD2	CASRPKSSGTSDQETQYF	TGTGCCAGCAGGCCAAAGTCCTCCGGGACTAGCGACCAAGAGACCCAGTACTTC
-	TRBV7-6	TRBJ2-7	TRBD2	CASSPMAGAGIYEQYF	TGTGCCAGCAGCCCAATGGCGGGAGCGGGGATCTACGAGCAGTACTTC
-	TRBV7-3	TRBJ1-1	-	CASSLTQFTANTEAFF	TGTGCCAGCAGCTTAACCCAATTTACGGCGAACACTGAAGCTTTCTTT
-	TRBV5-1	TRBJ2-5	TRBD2	CASSSIAGLQETQYF	TGCGCCAGCAGTTCAATAGCGGGGTTACAAGAGACCCAGTACTTC
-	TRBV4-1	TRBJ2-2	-	CASSFREGELFF	TGCGCCAGCAGCTTCCGGGAGGGGGAGCTGTTTTTT
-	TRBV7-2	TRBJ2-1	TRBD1	CASSYSPGQGADEQFF	TGTGCCAGCAGCTATTCCCCGGGACAGGGGGCCGATGAGCAGTTCTTC
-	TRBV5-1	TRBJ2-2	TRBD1	CASSFGTGVYTGELFF	TGCGCCAGCAGCTTCGGAACAGGGGTCTACACCGGGGAGCTGTTTTTT
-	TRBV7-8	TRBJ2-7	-	CASSLGGQLYEQYF	TGTGCCAGCAGCTTAGGGGGCCAGCTCTACGAGCAGTACTTC
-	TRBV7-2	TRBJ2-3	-	CASSLGAPGPTDTQYF	TGTGCCAGCAGCTTAGGTGCCCCCGGCCCCACAGATACGCAGTATTTT